This is a list of T cell receptor beta chains from one sample in a study of blood T cell repertoires in COVID-19. Clones were read by immunoSEQ multiplex PCR, and TCRdb kept only the in-frame ones, dropping some. The repertoire holds roughly 500,000 clones, with 70% to 90% as singletons. The sample consisted of PBMCs or T cells enriched from blood (not recorded which). Receptors originate from a woman aged 40 to 50 who had recovered from COVID-19. Each CDR3 is given without its conserved first and last residue. The D gene is left open where the match is weak. A row's size may be missing; if present it is once, few, many or a size class.

j_gene: TRBJ2-1; v_gene: TRBV3-1/TRBV3-2; d_gene: .; abundance: once; CDR3aa: ASSQVGLQTPWF
j_gene: TRBJ2-2; v_gene: TRBV2; d_gene: .; abundance: .; CDR3aa: ASRAGQVTGELF
j_gene: TRBJ2-7; v_gene: TRBV5-6; d_gene: .; abundance: .; CDR3aa: ASSSPLSYEQY
j_gene: TRBJ2-7; v_gene: TRBV3-1/TRBV3-2; d_gene: TRBD2; abundance: .; CDR3aa: ASSPARREGSEQY
j_gene: TRBJ1-2; v_gene: TRBV6-5; d_gene: TRBD1; abundance: .; CDR3aa: ASSYGTGNYGYT
j_gene: TRBJ2-5; v_gene: TRBV24-1; d_gene: .; abundance: once; CDR3aa: ATSGDIGYQETQY
j_gene: TRBJ2-5; v_gene: TRBV10-3; d_gene: TRBD1; abundance: .; CDR3aa: AMGQGVGETQY
j_gene: TRBJ1-3; v_gene: TRBV5-4; d_gene: .; abundance: few; CDR3aa: ASSLDYSSGNTIY
j_gene: TRBJ1-1; v_gene: TRBV13; d_gene: .; abundance: .; CDR3aa: ASGQTNTEAF
j_gene: TRBJ2-7; v_gene: TRBV19; d_gene: .; abundance: .; CDR3aa: ASSMRDEQY
j_gene: TRBJ1-4; v_gene: TRBV19; d_gene: TRBD1; abundance: .; CDR3aa: ASSMNRGSYEKLF
j_gene: TRBJ1-4; v_gene: TRBV15; d_gene: TRBD1; abundance: .; CDR3aa: ATRNSIDRATNEKLF
j_gene: TRBJ2-7; v_gene: TRBV12-3/TRBV12-4; d_gene: .; abundance: .; CDR3aa: ASSLPYSEQY
j_gene: TRBJ1-4; v_gene: TRBV9; d_gene: .; abundance: .; CDR3aa: ASSAQGEKLF
j_gene: TRBJ2-3; v_gene: TRBV19; d_gene: TRBD2; abundance: few; CDR3aa: ASSSPSGAGGFTDTQY
j_gene: TRBJ2-3; v_gene: TRBV2; d_gene: .; abundance: .; CDR3aa: ASGWEADTQY
j_gene: TRBJ1-1; v_gene: TRBV29-1; d_gene: TRBD1; abundance: .; CDR3aa: SVEGQQGGAF
j_gene: TRBJ1-2; v_gene: TRBV1; d_gene: .; abundance: .; CDR3aa: TSSLFRGFQDGYT
j_gene: TRBJ1-1; v_gene: TRBV7-6; d_gene: TRBD1; abundance: .; CDR3aa: ASSPGTALNTEAF
j_gene: TRBJ1-1; v_gene: TRBV3-1/TRBV3-2; d_gene: .; abundance: .; CDR3aa: ASSQLGGRSGGTEAF
j_gene: TRBJ1-5; v_gene: TRBV12-3/TRBV12-4; d_gene: .; abundance: .; CDR3aa: ASSSQVQPQH
j_gene: TRBJ1-1; v_gene: TRBV24-1; d_gene: .; abundance: .; CDR3aa: ATSDFQGTEAF
j_gene: TRBJ2-1; v_gene: TRBV29-1; d_gene: TRBD2; abundance: .; CDR3aa: SVRSGRGYNEQF
j_gene: TRBJ1-1; v_gene: TRBV27; d_gene: .; abundance: .; CDR3aa: ASSPNTGTNTEAF
j_gene: TRBJ1-2; v_gene: TRBV4-3; d_gene: .; abundance: .; CDR3aa: ASSQEPTQTPYGYT
j_gene: TRBJ2-7; v_gene: TRBV2; d_gene: .; abundance: .; CDR3aa: ASRNVQPLEGQY
j_gene: TRBJ1-4; v_gene: TRBV7-9; d_gene: .; abundance: .; CDR3aa: ASSKTGPTNEKLF
j_gene: TRBJ2-7; v_gene: TRBV7-2; d_gene: .; abundance: .; CDR3aa: ASSLVPEYEQY
j_gene: TRBJ1-2; v_gene: TRBV11-3; d_gene: .; abundance: .; CDR3aa: ASSPAGGYGYT
j_gene: TRBJ1-5; v_gene: TRBV30; d_gene: .; abundance: .; CDR3aa: AWSERAGQPQH
j_gene: TRBJ2-2; v_gene: TRBV29-1; d_gene: TRBD1; abundance: .; CDR3aa: SVVRDRNTGELF
j_gene: TRBJ2-1; v_gene: TRBV12-3/TRBV12-4; d_gene: .; abundance: .; CDR3aa: ASSLSSRDQF
j_gene: TRBJ2-7; v_gene: TRBV6-6; d_gene: TRBD2; abundance: .; CDR3aa: ASSRLAGGLSSYEQY
j_gene: TRBJ2-1; v_gene: TRBV5-1; d_gene: .; abundance: .; CDR3aa: ASSLADVTDNEQF
j_gene: TRBJ1-2; v_gene: TRBV11-2; d_gene: .; abundance: .; CDR3aa: ASSLSTGNRGYT
j_gene: TRBJ1-5; v_gene: TRBV7-9; d_gene: TRBD1; abundance: medium-sized; CDR3aa: ASSSTGGGNQPQH
j_gene: TRBJ1-2; v_gene: TRBV6-5; d_gene: TRBD1; abundance: .; CDR3aa: ASSPSDRISGYT
j_gene: TRBJ2-7; v_gene: TRBV7-2; d_gene: TRBD2; abundance: .; CDR3aa: ASSLVVTSLNLEQY
j_gene: TRBJ2-5; v_gene: TRBV4-1; d_gene: .; abundance: .; CDR3aa: ASSQATEAETQY
j_gene: TRBJ1-3; v_gene: TRBV5-1; d_gene: .; abundance: .; CDR3aa: ASSLEGFFGNTIY
j_gene: TRBJ2-6; v_gene: TRBV28; d_gene: .; abundance: .; CDR3aa: ASSLFQGTASGANVLT
j_gene: TRBJ2-7; v_gene: TRBV3-1/TRBV3-2; d_gene: TRBD2; abundance: .; CDR3aa: ASSQLLLYGGGTYEQY
j_gene: TRBJ1-6; v_gene: TRBV19; d_gene: .; abundance: once; CDR3aa: ASSIGETVNSPLH
j_gene: TRBJ2-7; v_gene: TRBV5-1; d_gene: TRBD1; abundance: .; CDR3aa: ASSFRQGADTAREQY
j_gene: TRBJ2-7; v_gene: TRBV7-2; d_gene: .; abundance: .; CDR3aa: ASSLVAGSSYEQY
j_gene: TRBJ2-1; v_gene: TRBV27; d_gene: .; abundance: .; CDR3aa: ASSVPLGGEQF
j_gene: TRBJ2-7; v_gene: TRBV5-1; d_gene: .; abundance: .; CDR3aa: ASSLVASYEQY
j_gene: TRBJ1-2; v_gene: TRBV4-3; d_gene: .; abundance: .; CDR3aa: ASSQDIRAAGYT
j_gene: TRBJ1-2; v_gene: TRBV6-4; d_gene: .; abundance: once; CDR3aa: ASSDSGVYGYT
j_gene: TRBJ1-2; v_gene: TRBV6-5; d_gene: TRBD1; abundance: .; CDR3aa: ASSLRTGRYGYT
j_gene: TRBJ1-3; v_gene: TRBV5-1; d_gene: .; abundance: .; CDR3aa: ASSLGALSGAIY
j_gene: TRBJ1-2; v_gene: TRBV27; d_gene: .; abundance: .; CDR3aa: ASSIRAGLLLGGYT
j_gene: TRBJ1-2; v_gene: TRBV6-5; d_gene: .; abundance: .; CDR3aa: ASSYSSSHYGYT
j_gene: TRBJ2-7; v_gene: TRBV16; d_gene: .; abundance: .; CDR3aa: ASSLRTGNYEQY